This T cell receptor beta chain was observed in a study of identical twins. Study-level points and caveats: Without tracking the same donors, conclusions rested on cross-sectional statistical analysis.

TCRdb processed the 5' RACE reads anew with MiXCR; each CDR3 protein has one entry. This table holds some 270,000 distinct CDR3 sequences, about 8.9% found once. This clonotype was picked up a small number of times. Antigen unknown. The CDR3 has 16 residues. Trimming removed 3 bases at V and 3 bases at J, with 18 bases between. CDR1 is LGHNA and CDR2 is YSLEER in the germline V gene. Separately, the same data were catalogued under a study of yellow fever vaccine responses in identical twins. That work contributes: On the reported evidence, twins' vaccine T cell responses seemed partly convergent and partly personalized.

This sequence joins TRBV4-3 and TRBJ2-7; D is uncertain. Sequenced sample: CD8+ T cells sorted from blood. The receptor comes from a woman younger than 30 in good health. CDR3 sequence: CASSQPAQSEDYEQYF. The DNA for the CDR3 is TGCGCCAGCAGCCAGCCCGCCCAATCCGAGGACTACGAGCAGTACTTC.